This T cell receptor (beta chain) was captured in a study of cytomegalovirus exposure and HLA in healthy donors (dated by TCRdb to between 2016 and 2019). Study-wide context: In an earlier analysis of some 610 of the donors, roughly 300 Gb of sequence data and about 110 million unique TCR beta sequences from about 179 million T cells were reported. An early release covering 550 to 700 HLA-typed donors comprised about 300 gigabases of sequencing data and approximately 80 million unique TCR sequences. The genetic ancestry cluster associated with self-reported Caucasian donors included 80% to 90% of the approximately 430 genotyped donors. The study was designed to test whether signatures of past pathogen exposure could be identified by cataloging public T cell receptors. Using immunosequencing, the study profiled T cell repertoires from 500 to 800 subjects and related those repertoires to cytomegalovirus serostatus. In addition to the first cohort of several hundred subjects, a separate validation cohort of 130 or so different subjects was used. To predict cytomegalovirus infection status, the study brought together high-throughput TCR immunosequencing, statistical association of individual TCRs with disease status, and machine learning. To study patterns of TCR occurrence, a later analysis re-analyzed previously published TCR beta repertoires from several hundred donors and added high-resolution HLA genotyping. In the later analysis, no new phenotypic data were used to find candidate immune exposures; instead, reliance was placed on TCR beta sequences and their occurrence across donors. In an earlier analysis of about 590 of the donors, high-throughput TCR beta sequencing was used to judge whether each TCR beta V gene segment behaved as functional or pseudogenic. Donor age, sex, ethnicity and CMV serostatus were collected together with the repertoire data. A later genetic analysis used genome-wide SNP genotypes for 398 of the 666 donors, treating that subset as a discovery cohort. All discovery cohort repertoires had been generated on a single sequencing platform. HLA typing covered class I and class II loci at four-digit resolution. Typing coverage differed by locus: A, B, C, DRB1 and DQB1 were typed in about 620-640 donors, DQA1 in roughly 500, DPA1 in 600 to 610, and DPB1 in 400 to 480. A few DR-DQ haplotypes were treated as single units for association and clustering because of strong linkage in the cohort. Among roughly 400 genotyped donors of the cohort, an average of approximately 200,000 unique TCR beta nucleotide sequences was sequenced per donor, of which about 19% were non-productive. What the authors observed across the whole study: A further reported finding was that TCR beta sequences accurately predicted the HLA-A and HLA-B alleles for most subjects in the first cohort. An earlier analysis of approximately 500 of the donors showed that most TCR beta V segments appeared in productive rearrangements either about 87% or about 30% of the time, which broadly matched IMGT annotations. Linkage disequilibrium might explain the correlated functional status among segregating V segments, but an unknown experimental factor could not be excluded. While some public TCRs were present in many individuals, most TCR sequences turned up only very rarely across donors. Sequencing depth was assumed to be roughly uniform across donors in the presence/absence analyses, though that assumption may not hold. A few of the identified cytomegalovirus-associated TCR beta chains were confirmed in vitro to be specific for cytomegalovirus antigens. According to the authors, the approach could potentially be generalized to other disease states and immunological phenotypes. In a later analysis, several top co-occurrence clusters were reported to appear linked to parvovirus B19, influenza, CMV and Epstein-Barr virus. In a later genetic analysis, a missense DCLRE1C variant was associated with V-gene and J-gene trimming of TCR beta chains, and the association was replicated in an independent cohort. A later analysis found that HLA-associated TCR beta chains were more clonally expanded and had lower generation probabilities than equally common non-associated chains. A later analysis associated about 18,000 TCR beta sequences with specific HLA alleles at a false discovery rate of 0.05. The classifier was reported to diagnose cytomegalovirus status with high specificity and sensitivity in both the original cohort and the validation cohort. According to a later genetic analysis, donors in an Asian-associated ancestry cluster had fewer N-insertions in productive TCRs than the roughly 670-donor mean. Most CMV-associated TCR beta chains appeared to be HLA-restricted in a later analysis, and the HLA associations seemed to be driven largely by CMV exposure. In this cohort, only TCR beta chains were sequenced, and detectable features were limited by the absence of alpha or paired-chain data. Because counts were too low, roughly 18 rarely observed V segments, including chromosome 9 orphons, were left out of the earlier analysis of 587 of the donors. When HLA alleles, especially DR and DQ, strongly co-occurred, attributing TCR associations to individual alleles was difficult. The sequencing pipeline was judged likely to have produced a cluster of highly shared sequence variants as a technical artifact. Because HLA typing was missing for some donors at each locus, association tests included only the typed subset. Immune exposure information for the cohort was limited to CMV serostatus. The study gave a list of roughly 150 TCR beta chains associated with cytomegalovirus. According to a later analysis, TCR association rates differed among HLA loci, with DRB1 alleles showing the most associated TCRs and HLA-C alleles showing the fewest.

This clone appeared a single time. Which antigen it targets is not known. Per-base quality was not reported, and no clone a single base away is much larger than it. The cohort was made up of 666 healthy bone marrow donors. At the time of sampling, all cohort members were nominally healthy, though unrecorded immune exposures were likely present. The donor was CMV seropositive and was included in the group of some 290 seropositive cohort members. A peripheral blood sample was collected from each donor, and TCR beta sequencing was performed on peripheral blood mononuclear cells. Genomic DNA extraction from the blood cell samples was performed with the Qiagen DNeasy Blood Extraction Kit. Libraries were prepared through the immunoSEQ multiplex PCR assay. A mixture of 60 forward primers for TCR Vbeta segments and 13 reverse primers for TCR Jbeta segments was used in the multiplex PCR. The CDR3 region of rearranged TCR beta genes was amplified from genomic DNA by a multiplex PCR assay. On the Illumina HiSeq System, the amplified TCR beta libraries were sequenced as 87-base-pair reads. In the source study's methods: In a later analysis, approximately 74 million unique TCR beta chains were counted across the approximately 640 repertoires, and around 11 million of these chains were shared by at least two donors. A nearest-neighbor algorithm error-corrected the raw reads and collapsed the reads into unique sequences, merging closely related sequences to remove PCR and sequencing errors. Alignment of CDR3 sequences to IMGT reference sequences was used to assign V, D and J gene segments. For a sequence to be retained, a match of at least six nucleotides was required to both a V gene segment and a J gene segment. A rearrangement counted as productive if the CDR3 had no stop codons and remained in frame with V and J, and every other rearrangement counted as non-productive. Following IMGT convention, CDR3 was defined as the stretch from the second conserved V-encoded cysteine up to the conserved J-encoded phenylalanine. The earlier analysis of around 640 of the donors excluded sequences that lacked an unambiguous match to a single V gene segment. In an earlier analysis of 587 of the donors, a V segment was called functional when productive rearrangements were above 56.7%, and segregating when the standard deviation between donors exceeded 5%. A statistical classification framework was built to diagnose cytomegalovirus status from the catalog of TCR beta chain sequences. In a later analysis, V and J genes were assigned by comparing TCR nucleotide sequences against IMGT/GENE-DB human TR gene sequences. A later analysis assigned CDR3 sequences and most-parsimonious VDJ recombination scenarios with the TCRdist pipeline. In a later analysis, every TCR beta chain was defined by the combination of its CDR3 amino acid sequence and its V-gene family, and reads without a unique V-gene family were dropped. As a way to deal with suspected cross-contamination and a sequencing artifact, a later analysis dropped hundreds of nucleotide sequences that were highly shared and had low generation probability. In a later analysis, a clonal expansion index for each public chain was calculated from normalized within-repertoire ranks of inferred template counts. Generation probabilities in a later analysis came from a VDJ recombination model fitted to out-of-frame rearrangements, and those results were checked against IGoR. In a later analysis, TCR-TCR, TCR-HLA and TCR-CMV co-occurrence was scored with hypergeometric tests, and a repertoire-size bias correction was applied to TCR pairs. False discovery rates were estimated in a later analysis by permuting HLA or CMV assignments 20 times. A later analysis grouped co-occurring TCRs with DBSCAN, adding TCRdist sequence similarity when clustering within HLA-allele-positive subsets. Repertoires with fewer than 30,000 or more than 120,000 public chains were left out of co-occurrence clustering, as were a handful of repertoires with anomalous nucleotide sharing. Imported from immuneACCESS, the table was reduced by TCRdb to in-frame sequences with V and J called. These copies leave out some clones; in studies compared against another copy, an unresolved V gene accounts for under half, and the cause of the remainder is not known. That table furnishes V, J and clone size, whereas the DNA furnished D and trimming. Across this sample there are under 200,000 clones, with about 80% seen only once. More than 3.5% of the sample is taken by the ten largest.

The source material was PBMCs. The TCR originated in a man aged 25 to 40 in good health and CMV-seropositive.

The nucleotide sequence reads as follows: TGTGCCAGCAGCCTAGGACAGGGGAGTCAGCCCCAGCATTTT. Its translation is CASSLGQGSQPQHF. The chain links TRBV28 with TRBJ1-5, and 9 junctional nucleotides match TRBD1. From cysteine to phenylalanine, the CDR3 is 14 amino acids long. The entry retains the CDR3 DNA only, 42 bases that are in frame from base 1. From a lookup of the germline V gene, CDR1 and CDR2 are MDHEN and SYDVKM. Germline trimming amounts to 6 bases on V and 6 bases on J, with 6 as the count of junction bases outside the gene matches.